The source of this T cell receptor (beta chain) is a study of cytomegalovirus exposure and HLA in healthy donors. Background on the study: The 90 to 150 validation repertoires were produced on the same platform as the 550 to 750 repertoires of the first cohort. This was reported in a later analysis.

Of note for this clone: Its antigen is undetermined.

The approximately 120-subject validation cohort, separate from the approximately 630-subject first cohort, included the donors. Only in-frame clones appear in the TCRdb table, and some are missing; sequencing was by immunoSEQ multiplex PCR. Found here are about 120,000 clones, around 89% of them singletons; the top ten hold nearly 6.5%. Regarding the study as a whole: TCR clusters originating in the first cohort tended to co-occur in the 100 to 150 validation repertoires, according to a later analysis.

V shed 5 bases, J shed 6 bases, and the junction held 8 bases outside the gene matches. The CDR3 length is 14 residues. The V gene's germline CDR1 is SGHTA and CDR2 FQGNSA. The sequencing input was PBMCs. The sequence was obtained from a young woman in good health and CMV-seropositive. V usage is TRBV7-2 and J usage is TRBJ1-2; 8 positions agree with TRBD1. Written as DNA, the CDR3 is TGTGCCAGCAGCCGACAGGGGTCGGATCATGGCTACACCTTC. Translation gives CASSRQGSDHGYTF. Full variable domain (outside the CDR3, taken from reference TRBV7-2 and TRBJ1-2): GAGVSQSPSNKVTEKGKDVELRCDPISGHTALYWYRQSLGQGLEFLIYFQGNSAPDKSGLPSDRFSAERTGGSVSTLTIQRTQQEDSAVYLCASSRQGSDHGYTFGSGTRLTVV.